This TCR beta chain was sequenced for a study of cytomegalovirus exposure and HLA in healthy donors. Whole-study context: Earlier sequencing of 200 million or so T cells yielded approximately 100 million unique TCR beta sequences.

In the PCR, 60 Vbeta and 13 Jbeta primers were used. The data were produced by immunoSEQ multiplex PCR, yet TCRdb's version contains in-frame clones alone and is incomplete. The listing records about 200,000 clones. The sequence was collected from a girl aged 2-10 years in good health and CMV-seropositive. The specimen was PBMCs.

CDR3 region: CASSTVQGSLRTNYGYTF. The DNA for the CDR3 is TGTGCCAGCAGTACAGTACAAGGCTCCCTTCGGACTAACTATGGCTACACCTTC. The V and J genes are TRBV11-2 and TRBJ1-2; D is unresolved. The V and J ends lost 6 bases and 0 bases respectively, with 23 bases between them. Germline V gives CDR1 SGHAT, CDR2 FQNNGV. The CDR3 runs 18 residues.